A single TCR beta chain is shown here with its context. The record originates from a study of blood T cell repertoires in COVID-19. CDR3 size: 18 residues. The method was immunoSEQ multiplex PCR; TCRdb's version includes in-frame clones alone and lacks a portion of them. The sample consists of roughly 380,000 clones, roughly 80% of them appearing once. This clonotype was obtained from a human donor with acute or convalescent COVID-19. The donor label of this sample is uncertain. The chain is built from TRBV12-2 and TRBJ1-5; no check of the table's D call, TRBD1, against the DNA was made. TRBV12-2 has pseudogene status. Sequenced material: peripheral blood. CDR3 sequence (DNA): TGTGCAAGTCGCTTTCCGGACAGGGGGGACTATAGCAATCAGCCCCAGCATTTT. It is translated as CASRFPDRGDYSNQPQHF.